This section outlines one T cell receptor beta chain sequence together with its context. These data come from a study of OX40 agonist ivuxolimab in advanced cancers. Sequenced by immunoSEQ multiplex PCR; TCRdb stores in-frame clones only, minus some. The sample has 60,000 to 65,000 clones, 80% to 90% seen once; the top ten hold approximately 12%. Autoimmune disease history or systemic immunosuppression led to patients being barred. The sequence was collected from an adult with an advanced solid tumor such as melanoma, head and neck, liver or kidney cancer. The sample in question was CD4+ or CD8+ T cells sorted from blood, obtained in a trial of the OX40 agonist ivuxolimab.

CDR3: CASSQDWQGFNEQFF. CDR3 coding DNA: TGTGCCAGCAGCCAAGACTGGCAGGGGTTCAATGAGCAGTTCTTC. The J gene is TRBJ2-1, the V gene TRBV14; tentative D call: TRBD1 (6 bases). Germline V lookup: CDR1 SGHDN, CDR2 FVKESK. V lost 0 bases and J 6 bases, leaving 12 bases between the germline ends. The CDR3 spans 15 residues.